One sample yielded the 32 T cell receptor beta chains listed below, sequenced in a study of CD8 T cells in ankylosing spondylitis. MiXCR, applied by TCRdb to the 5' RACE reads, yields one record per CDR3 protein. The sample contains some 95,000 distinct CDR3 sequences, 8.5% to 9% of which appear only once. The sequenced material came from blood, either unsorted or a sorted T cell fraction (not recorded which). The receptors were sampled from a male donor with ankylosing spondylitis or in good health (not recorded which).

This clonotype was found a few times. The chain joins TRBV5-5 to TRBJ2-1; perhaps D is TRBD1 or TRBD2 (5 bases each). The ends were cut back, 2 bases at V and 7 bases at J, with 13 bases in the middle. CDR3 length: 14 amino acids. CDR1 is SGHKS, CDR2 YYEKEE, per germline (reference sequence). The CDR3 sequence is CASSFGARANEQFF. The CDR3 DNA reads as TGTGCCAGCAGCTTCGGGGCCAGGGCGAATGAGCAGTTCTTC.

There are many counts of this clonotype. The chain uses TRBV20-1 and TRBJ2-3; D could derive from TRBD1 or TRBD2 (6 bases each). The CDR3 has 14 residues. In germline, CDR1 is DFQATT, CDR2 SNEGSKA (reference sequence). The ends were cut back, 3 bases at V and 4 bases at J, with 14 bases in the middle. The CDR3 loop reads CSASKGGVADTQYF. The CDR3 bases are TGCAGTGCTAGTAAGGGGGGCGTCGCAGATACGCAGTATTTT.

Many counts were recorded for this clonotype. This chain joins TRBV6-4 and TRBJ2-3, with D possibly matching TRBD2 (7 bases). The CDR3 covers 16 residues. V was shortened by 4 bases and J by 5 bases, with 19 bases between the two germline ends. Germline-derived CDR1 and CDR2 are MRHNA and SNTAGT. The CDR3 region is CASSVDGRGPGDTQYF. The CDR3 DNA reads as TGTGCCAGCAGTGTGGACGGGCGGGGGCCGGGAGATACGCAGTATTTT.

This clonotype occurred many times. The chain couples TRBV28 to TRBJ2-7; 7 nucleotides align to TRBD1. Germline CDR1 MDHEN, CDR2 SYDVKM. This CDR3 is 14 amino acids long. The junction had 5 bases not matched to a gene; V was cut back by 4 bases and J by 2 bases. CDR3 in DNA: TGTGCCAGCAGTTCCCCCGGGACAGCCTACGAGCAGTACTTC. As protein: CASSSPGTAYEQYF.

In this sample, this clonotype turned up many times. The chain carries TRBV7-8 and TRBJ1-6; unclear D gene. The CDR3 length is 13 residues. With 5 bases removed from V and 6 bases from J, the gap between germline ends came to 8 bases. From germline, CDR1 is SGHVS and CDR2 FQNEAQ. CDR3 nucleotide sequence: TGTGCCAGCAGCCAAACGACTAATTCACCCCTCCACTTT. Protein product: CASSQTTNSPLHF.

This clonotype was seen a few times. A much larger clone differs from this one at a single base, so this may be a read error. The DNA of the CDR3 is TGTGCCAGCGGCCCGGGACAGGGGTACTACGAGCAGTACTTC. Its translation is CASGPGQGYYEQYF. The chain has TRBV5-8 and TRBJ2-7; 10 positions agree with TRBD1. Germline CDR1 reads SGHTS; CDR2 reads YDEGEE. Unmatched junction bases numbered 7, after V lost 7 bases and J lost 3 bases. The CDR3 has 14 amino acids.

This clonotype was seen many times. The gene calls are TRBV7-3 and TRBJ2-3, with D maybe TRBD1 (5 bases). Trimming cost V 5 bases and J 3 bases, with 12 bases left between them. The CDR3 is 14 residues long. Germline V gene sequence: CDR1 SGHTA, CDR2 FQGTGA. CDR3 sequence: CASSVGHSTDTQYF. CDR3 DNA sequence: TGTGCCAGCAGCGTCGGACATTCTACAGATACGCAGTATTTT.

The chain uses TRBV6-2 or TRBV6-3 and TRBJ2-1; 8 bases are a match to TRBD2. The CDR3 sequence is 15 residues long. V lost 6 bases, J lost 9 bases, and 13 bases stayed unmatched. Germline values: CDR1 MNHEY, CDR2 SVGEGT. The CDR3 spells CASRPRPGLVFEQFF. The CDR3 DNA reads TGTGCCAGCAGACCCCGACCGGGACTAGTGTTTGAGCAGTTCTTC.

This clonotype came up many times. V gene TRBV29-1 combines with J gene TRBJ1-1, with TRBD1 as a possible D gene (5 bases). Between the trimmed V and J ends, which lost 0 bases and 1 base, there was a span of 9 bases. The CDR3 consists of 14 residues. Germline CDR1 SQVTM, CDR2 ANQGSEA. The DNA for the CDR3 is TGCAGCGTTGAAGACAGGGTTGGGAACACTGAAGCTTTCTTT. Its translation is CSVEDRVGNTEAFF.

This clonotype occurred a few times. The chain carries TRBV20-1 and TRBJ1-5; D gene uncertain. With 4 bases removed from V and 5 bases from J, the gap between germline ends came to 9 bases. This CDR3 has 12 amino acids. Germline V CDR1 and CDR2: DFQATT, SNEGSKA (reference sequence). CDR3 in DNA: TGCAGTGCTAATGACCCGGATCAGCCCCAGCATTTT. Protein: CSANDPDQPQHF.

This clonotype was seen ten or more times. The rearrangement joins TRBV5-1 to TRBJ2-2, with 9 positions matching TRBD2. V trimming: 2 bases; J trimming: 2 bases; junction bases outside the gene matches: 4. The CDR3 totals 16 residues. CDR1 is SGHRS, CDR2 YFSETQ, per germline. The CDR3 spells CASSFSGGANTGELFF. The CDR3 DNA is TGCGCCAGCAGCTTTAGCGGGGGAGCTAACACCGGGGAGCTGTTTTTT.

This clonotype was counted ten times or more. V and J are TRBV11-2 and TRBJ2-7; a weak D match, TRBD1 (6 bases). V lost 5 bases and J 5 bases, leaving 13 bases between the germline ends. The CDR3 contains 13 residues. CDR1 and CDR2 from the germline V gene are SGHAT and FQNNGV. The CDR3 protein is CASSLQGVDEQYF. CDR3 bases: TGTGCCAGCAGCCTACAGGGAGTAGACGAGCAGTACTTC.

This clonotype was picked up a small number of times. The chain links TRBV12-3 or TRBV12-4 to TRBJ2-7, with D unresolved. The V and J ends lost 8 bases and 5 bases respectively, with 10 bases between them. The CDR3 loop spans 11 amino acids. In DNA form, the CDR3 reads TGTGCCAGCGGAACGAACCACGAGCAGTACTTC. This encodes CASGTNHEQYF.

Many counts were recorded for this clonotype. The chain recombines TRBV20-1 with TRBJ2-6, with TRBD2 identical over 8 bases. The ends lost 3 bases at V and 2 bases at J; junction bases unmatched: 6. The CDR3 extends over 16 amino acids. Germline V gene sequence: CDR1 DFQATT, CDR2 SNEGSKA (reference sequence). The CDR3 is CSASPGGAAGANVLTF. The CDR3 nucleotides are TGCAGTGCTAGCCCGGGGGGGGCGGCTGGGGCCAACGTCCTGACTTTC.

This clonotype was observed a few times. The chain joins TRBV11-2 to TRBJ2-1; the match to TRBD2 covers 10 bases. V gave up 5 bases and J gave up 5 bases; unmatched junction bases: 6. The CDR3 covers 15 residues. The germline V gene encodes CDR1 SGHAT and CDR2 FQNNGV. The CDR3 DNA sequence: TGTGCCAGCAGCCCCGAGCGGGGGGGCCACAATGAGCAGTTCTTC. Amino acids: CASSPERGGHNEQFF. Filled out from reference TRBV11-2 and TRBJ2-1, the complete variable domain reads EAGVAQSPRYKIIEKRQSVAFWCNPISGHATLYWYQQILGQGPKLLIQFQNNGVVDDSQLPKDRFSAERLKGVDSTLKIQPAKLEDSAVYLCASSPERGGHNEQFFGPGTRLTVL.

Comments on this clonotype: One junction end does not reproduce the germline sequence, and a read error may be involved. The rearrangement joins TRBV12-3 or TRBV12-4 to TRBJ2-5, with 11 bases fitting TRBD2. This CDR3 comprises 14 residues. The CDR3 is CASGLAGGPETQYF. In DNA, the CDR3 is TGTGCCAGCGGTTTAGCGGGGGGGCCGGAGACCCAGTACTTC.

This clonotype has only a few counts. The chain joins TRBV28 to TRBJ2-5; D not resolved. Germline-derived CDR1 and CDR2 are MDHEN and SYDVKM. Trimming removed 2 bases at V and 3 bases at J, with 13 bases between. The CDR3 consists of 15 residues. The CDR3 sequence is CASSLTPPGKETQYF. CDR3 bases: TGTGCCAGCAGTTTAACCCCCCCGGGCAAAGAGACCCAGTACTTC.

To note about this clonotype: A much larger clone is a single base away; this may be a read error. The CDR3 loop reads CCAKWRGGPNLYNEQFF. The CDR3 region has the DNA TGCTGTGCTAAGTGGCGGGGGGGCCCTAATCTCTACAATGAGCAGTTCTTC. The chain links TRBV20-1 to TRBJ2-1; 9 bases map to TRBD2. Per the germline V gene, CDR1 is DFQATT and CDR2 is SNEGSKA (reference sequence). CDR3 size: 17 residues.

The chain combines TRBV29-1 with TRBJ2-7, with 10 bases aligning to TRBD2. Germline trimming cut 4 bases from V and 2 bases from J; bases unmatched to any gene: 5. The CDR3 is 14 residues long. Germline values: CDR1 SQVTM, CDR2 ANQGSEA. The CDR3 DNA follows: TGCAGCGTTGGCGGGACTAGCGCTACCTACGAGCAGTACTTC. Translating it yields CSVGGTSATYEQYF.

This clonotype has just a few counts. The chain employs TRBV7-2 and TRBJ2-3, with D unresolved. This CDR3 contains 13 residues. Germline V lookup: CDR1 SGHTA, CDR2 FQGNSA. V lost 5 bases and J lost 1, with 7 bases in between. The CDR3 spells CASSLHRTDTQYF. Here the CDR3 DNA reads TGTGCCAGCAGCCTGCACCGCACAGATACGCAGTATTTT.

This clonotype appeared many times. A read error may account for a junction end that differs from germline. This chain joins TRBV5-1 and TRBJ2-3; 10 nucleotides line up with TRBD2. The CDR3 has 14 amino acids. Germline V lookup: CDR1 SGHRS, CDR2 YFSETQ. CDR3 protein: CASSGSGGAETQYF. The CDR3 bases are TGCGCCAGCAGCGGCAGCGGGGGGGCAGAGACGCAGTATTTT.

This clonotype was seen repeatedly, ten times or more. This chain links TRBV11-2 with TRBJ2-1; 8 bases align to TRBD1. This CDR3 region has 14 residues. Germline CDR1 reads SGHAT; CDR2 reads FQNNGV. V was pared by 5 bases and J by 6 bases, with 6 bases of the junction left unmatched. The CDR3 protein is CASSRDRYSNEQFF. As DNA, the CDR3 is TGTGCCAGCAGCCGGGACAGGTATTCCAATGAGCAGTTCTTC.

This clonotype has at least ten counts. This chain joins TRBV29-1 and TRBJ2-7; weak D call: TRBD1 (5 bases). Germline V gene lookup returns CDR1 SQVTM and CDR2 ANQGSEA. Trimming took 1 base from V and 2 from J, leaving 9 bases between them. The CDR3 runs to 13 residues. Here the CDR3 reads CSVEGQRPYEQYF. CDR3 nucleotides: TGCAGCGTTGAAGGACAGCGACCCTACGAGCAGTACTTC.

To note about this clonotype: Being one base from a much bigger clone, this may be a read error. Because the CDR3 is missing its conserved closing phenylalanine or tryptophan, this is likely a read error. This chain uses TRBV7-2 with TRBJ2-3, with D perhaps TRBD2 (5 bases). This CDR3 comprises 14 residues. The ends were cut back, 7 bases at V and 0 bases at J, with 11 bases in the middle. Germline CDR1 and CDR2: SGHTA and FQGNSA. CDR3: CASTFGGSTDTQYI. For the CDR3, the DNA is TGTGCCAGCACCTTCGGAGGTAGCACAGATACGCAGTATATT.

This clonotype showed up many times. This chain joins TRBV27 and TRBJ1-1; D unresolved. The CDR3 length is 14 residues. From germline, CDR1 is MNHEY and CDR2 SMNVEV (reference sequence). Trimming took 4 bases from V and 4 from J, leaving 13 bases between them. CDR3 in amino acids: CASSSVTLGTEAFF. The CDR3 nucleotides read TGTGCCAGCAGTTCCGTGACCCTGGGCACTGAAGCTTTCTTT.

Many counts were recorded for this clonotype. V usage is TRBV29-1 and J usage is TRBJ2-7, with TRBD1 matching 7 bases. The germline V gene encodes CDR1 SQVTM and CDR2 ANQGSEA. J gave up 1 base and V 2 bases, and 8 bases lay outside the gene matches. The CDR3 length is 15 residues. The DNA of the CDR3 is TGCAGCGTTGAAAAGGGGGCTGGGGGATCCTACGAGCAGTACTTC. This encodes CSVEKGAGGSYEQYF.

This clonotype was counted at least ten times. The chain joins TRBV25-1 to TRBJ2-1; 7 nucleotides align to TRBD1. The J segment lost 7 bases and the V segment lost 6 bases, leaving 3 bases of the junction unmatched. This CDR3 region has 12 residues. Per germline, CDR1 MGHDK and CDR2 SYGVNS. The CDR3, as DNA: TGTGCCAGCAGCTACAGGGGAAATGAGCAGTTCTTC. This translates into CASSYRGNEQFF. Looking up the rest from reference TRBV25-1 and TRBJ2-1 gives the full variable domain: EADIYQTPRYLVIGTGKKITLECSQTMGHDKMYWYQQDPGMELHLIHYSYGVNSTEKGDLSSESTVSRIRTEHFPLTLESARPSHTSQYLCASSYRGNEQFFGPGTRLTVL.

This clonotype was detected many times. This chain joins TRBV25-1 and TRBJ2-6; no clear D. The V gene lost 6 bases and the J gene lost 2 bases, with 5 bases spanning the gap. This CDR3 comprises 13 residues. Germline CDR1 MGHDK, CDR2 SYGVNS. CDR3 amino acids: CASREPGANVLTF. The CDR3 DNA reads TGTGCCAGCAGGGAACCTGGGGCCAACGTCCTGACTTTC.

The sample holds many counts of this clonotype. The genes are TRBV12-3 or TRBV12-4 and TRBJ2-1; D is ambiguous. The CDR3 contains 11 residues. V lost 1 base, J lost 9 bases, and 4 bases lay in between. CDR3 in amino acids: CASSLVREQFF. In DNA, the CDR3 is TGTGCCAGCAGTTTAGTCCGTGAGCAGTTCTTC.

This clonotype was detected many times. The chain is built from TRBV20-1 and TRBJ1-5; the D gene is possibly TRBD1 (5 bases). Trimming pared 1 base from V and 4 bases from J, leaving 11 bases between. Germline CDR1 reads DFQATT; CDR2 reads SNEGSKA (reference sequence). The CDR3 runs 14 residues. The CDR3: CSARVGTPNQPQHF. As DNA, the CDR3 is TGCAGTGCTAGAGTCGGGACGCCGAATCAGCCCCAGCATTTT.

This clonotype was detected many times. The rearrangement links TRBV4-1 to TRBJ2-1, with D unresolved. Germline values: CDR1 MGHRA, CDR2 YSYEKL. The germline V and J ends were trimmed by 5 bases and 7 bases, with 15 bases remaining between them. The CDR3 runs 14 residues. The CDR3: CASSELPGLNEQFF. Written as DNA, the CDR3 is TGCGCCAGCAGCGAACTCCCCGGTTTGAATGAGCAGTTCTTC.

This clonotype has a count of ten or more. CDR3 nucleotide sequence: TGCAGTGCTAGGGGGGGGTTGGTCCCCTACGAGCAGTACTTC. Protein product: CSARGGLVPYEQYF. The V gene is TRBV20-1, the J gene TRBJ2-7; 7 positions match TRBD2. This CDR3 comprises 14 residues. In germline, CDR1 is DFQATT, CDR2 SNEGSKA (reference sequence). Trimming took 3 bases from V and 2 from J; bases not matched to a gene: 7.